Sequencing of this T cell receptor (beta chain) was carried out in a study of PD-1 blockade in classical Hodgkin lymphoma. Findings of the study overall: The CD4+ diversity rise by C4D1 was clearest in complete responders.

Remarks on this clone: What it binds is unknown.

Sequencing was performed with immunoSEQ multiplex PCR; in TCRdb, only in-frame clones are kept and a portion is missing. The sample carries 13,000 or so clones, 91% recorded once. There was relapse after autologous stem cell transplantation in every patient, and there was variation in brentuximab vedotin exposure. The TCR comes from a human donor with classical Hodgkin lymphoma. The sample was peripheral blood mononuclear cells (PBMCs), taken at baseline.

The chain's CDR3 is CASNPGQEMGGFF. The CDR3 nucleotides read TGTGCCAGCAACCCGGGGCAAGAGATGGGTGGGTTCTTC. V usage is TRBV7-9 and J usage is TRBJ2-1; D possibly matches TRBD1 or TRBD2 (5 bases each). The CDR3 sequence is 13 residues long. V was shortened by 7 bases and J by 15 bases, with 22 bases between the two germline ends. Per germline, CDR1 SEHNR and CDR2 FQNEAQ (reference sequence).